This T cell receptor beta chain was found in a study of blood T cell repertoires in COVID-19. The junction had 10 bases not matched to a gene; V was cut back by 6 bases and J by 5 bases. CDR1 and CDR2 from the germline V gene are LNHDA and SQIVND (reference sequence). This CDR3 spans 14 amino acids. Source study methods: Using reference gene primer amplification, nucleated cell counts were estimated. Sequenced by immunoSEQ multiplex PCR; TCRdb stores in-frame clones only, minus some. V, J and clone size were drawn from that table, and D and trimming were deduced from the DNA. Of roughly 110,000 clones in the sample, approximately 80% were seen once. A Seattle source enrolled patients during active infection and followed them longitudinally.

The source is a man older than 75 with COVID-19, enrolled during active disease. The specimen sequenced was peripheral blood. J is TRBJ2-7 and V is TRBV19; TRBD1 matches 7 bases. CDR3 coding DNA: TGTGCCAGTAGCCTAGACAGGGACAAACACGAGCAGTACTTC. This translates into CASSLDRDKHEQYF. The whole variable domain, remainder taken from reference TRBV19 and TRBJ2-7, is DGGITQSPKYLFRKEGQNVTLSCEQNLNHDAMYWYRQDPGQGLRLIYYSQIVNDFQKGDIAEGYSVSREKKESFPLTVTSAQKNPTAFYLCASSLDRDKHEQYFGPGTRLTVT.